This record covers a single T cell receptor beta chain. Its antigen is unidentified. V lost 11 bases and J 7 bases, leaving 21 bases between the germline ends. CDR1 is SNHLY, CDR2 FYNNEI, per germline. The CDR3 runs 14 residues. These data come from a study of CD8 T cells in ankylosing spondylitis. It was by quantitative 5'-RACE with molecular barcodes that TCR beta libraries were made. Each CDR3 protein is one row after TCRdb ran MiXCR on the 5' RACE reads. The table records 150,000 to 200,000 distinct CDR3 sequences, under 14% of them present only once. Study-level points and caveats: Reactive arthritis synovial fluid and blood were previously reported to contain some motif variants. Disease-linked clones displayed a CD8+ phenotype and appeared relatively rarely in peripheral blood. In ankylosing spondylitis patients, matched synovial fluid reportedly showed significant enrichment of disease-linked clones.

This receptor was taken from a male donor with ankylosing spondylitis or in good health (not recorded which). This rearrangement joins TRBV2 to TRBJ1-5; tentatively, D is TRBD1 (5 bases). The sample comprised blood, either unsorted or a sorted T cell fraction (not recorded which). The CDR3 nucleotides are TGTGCCTCGAAGGACACCTCCTCATCCCAGCCCCAGCATTTT. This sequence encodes CASKDTSSSQPQHF.